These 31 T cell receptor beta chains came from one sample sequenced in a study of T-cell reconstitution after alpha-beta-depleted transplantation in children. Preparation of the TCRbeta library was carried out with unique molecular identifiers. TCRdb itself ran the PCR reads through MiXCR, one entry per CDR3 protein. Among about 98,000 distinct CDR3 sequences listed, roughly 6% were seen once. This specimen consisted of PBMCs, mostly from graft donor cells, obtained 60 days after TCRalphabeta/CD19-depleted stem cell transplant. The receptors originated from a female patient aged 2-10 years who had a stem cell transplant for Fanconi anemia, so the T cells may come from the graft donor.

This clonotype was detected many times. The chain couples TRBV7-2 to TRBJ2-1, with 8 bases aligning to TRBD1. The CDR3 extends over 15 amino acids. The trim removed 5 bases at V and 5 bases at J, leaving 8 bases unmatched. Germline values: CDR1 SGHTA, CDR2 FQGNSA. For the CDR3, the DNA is TGTGCCAGCAGCACGACGGACAGGGTCCACAATGAGCAGTTCTTC. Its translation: CASSTTDRVHNEQFF.

The CDR3 DNA reads as TGTGCCAGCAGCTTAAGTTTGTGGGGGACTAGCGGCAACTTCTACAATGAGCAGTTCTTC. Its translation: CASSLSLWGTSGNFYNEQFF. The chain has TRBV7-3 and TRBJ2-1, with TRBD2 identical over 11 bases. Trimming cost V 1 base and J 3 bases; bases outside gene matches: 14. The germline CDR1 and CDR2 sequences are SGHTA and FQGTGA. The CDR3 is made up of 20 amino acids.

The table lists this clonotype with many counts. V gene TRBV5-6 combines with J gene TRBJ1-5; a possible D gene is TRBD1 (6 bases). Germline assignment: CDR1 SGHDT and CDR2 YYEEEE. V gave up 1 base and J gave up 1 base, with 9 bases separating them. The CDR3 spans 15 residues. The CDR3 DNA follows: TGTGCCAGCAGCTTGAGGGGGGCAAGCAATCAGCCCCAGCATTTT. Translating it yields CASSLRGASNQPQHF.

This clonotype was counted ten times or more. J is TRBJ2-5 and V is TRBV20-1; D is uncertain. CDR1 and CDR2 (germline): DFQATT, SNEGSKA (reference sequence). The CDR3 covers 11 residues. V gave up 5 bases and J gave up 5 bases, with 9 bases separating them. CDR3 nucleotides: TGCAGTGCTCTCTCAATGGAGACCCAGTACTTC. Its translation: CSALSMETQYF.

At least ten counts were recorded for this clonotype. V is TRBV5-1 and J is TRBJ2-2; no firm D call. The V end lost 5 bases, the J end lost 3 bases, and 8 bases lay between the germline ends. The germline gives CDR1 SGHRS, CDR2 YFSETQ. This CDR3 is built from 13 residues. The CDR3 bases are TGCGCCAGCAGTGTGCCTGACACCGGGGAGCTGTTTTTT. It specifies CASSVPDTGELFF.

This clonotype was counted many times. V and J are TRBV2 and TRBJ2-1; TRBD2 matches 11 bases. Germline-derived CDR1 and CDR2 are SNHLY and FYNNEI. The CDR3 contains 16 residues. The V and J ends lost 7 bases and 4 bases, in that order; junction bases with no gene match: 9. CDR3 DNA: TGTGCCAGCAACACCGGAGGACTAGCGGGTTACAATGAGCAGTTCTTC. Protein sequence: CASNTGGLAGYNEQFF. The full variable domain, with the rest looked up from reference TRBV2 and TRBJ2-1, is EPEVTQTPSHQVTQMGQEVILRCVPISNHLYFYWYRQILGQKVEFLVSFYNNEISEKSEIFDDQFSVERPDGSNFTLKIRSTKLEDSAMYFCASNTGGLAGYNEQFFGPGTRLTVL.

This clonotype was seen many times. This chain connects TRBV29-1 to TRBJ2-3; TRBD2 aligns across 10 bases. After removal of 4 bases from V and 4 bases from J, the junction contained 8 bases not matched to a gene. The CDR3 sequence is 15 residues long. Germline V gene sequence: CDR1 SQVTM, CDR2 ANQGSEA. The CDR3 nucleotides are TGCAGCGTTGTTACACTAGCGGGGATAGCAGATACGCAGTATTTT. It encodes CSVVTLAGIADTQYF.

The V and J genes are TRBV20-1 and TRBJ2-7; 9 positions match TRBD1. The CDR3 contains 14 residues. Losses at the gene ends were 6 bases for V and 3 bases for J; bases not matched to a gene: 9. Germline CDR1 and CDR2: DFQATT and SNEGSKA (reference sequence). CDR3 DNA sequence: TGCAGTGCAACGGGACAGGGTGTAATCTACGAGCAGTACTTC. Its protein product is CSATGQGVIYEQYF.

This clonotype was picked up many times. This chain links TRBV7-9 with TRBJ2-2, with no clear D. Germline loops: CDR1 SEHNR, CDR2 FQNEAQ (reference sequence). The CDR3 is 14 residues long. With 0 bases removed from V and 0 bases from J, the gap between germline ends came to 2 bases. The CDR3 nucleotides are TGTGCCAGCAGCTTAGCGCCGAACACCGGGGAGCTGTTTTTT. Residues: CASSLAPNTGELFF.

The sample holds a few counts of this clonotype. The CDR3 reads CSARTGNEKLFF. The DNA of the CDR3 is TGCAGTGCGAGGACAGGGAATGAAAAACTGTTTTTT. The V call is TRBV20-1, the J call TRBJ1-4, with 8 bases aligning to TRBD1. Per the germline V gene, CDR1 is DFQATT and CDR2 is SNEGSKA (reference sequence). This CDR3 is 12 amino acids long. After removal of 6 bases from V and 5 bases from J, the junction contained 2 bases not matched to a gene.

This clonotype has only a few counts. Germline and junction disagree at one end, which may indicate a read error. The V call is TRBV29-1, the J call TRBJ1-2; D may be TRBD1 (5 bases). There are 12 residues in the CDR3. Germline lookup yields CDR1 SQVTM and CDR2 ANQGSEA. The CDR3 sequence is CSVEQAADPLHF. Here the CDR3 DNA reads TGCAGCGTCGAACAGGCGGCCGATCCGCTTCACTTC.

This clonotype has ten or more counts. The CDR3 loop is CASSLRAGIEAFF. The DNA for the CDR3 is TGTGCCAGCAGCTTACGGGCAGGGATTGAAGCTTTCTTT. V usage is TRBV7-2 and J usage is TRBJ1-1, with a weak D call TRBD1 (5 bases). CDR1 is SGHTA and CDR2 is FQGNSA in the germline V gene. The V and J ends lost 2 bases and 7 bases respectively, with 11 bases between them. The CDR3 runs 13 residues. Together with reference TRBV7-2 and TRBJ1-1, the CDR3 gives the full variable domain: GAGVSQSPSNKVTEKGKDVELRCDPISGHTALYWYRQSLGQGLEFLIYFQGNSAPDKSGLPSDRFSAERTGGSVSTLTIQRTQQEDSAVYLCASSLRAGIEAFFGQGTRLTVV.

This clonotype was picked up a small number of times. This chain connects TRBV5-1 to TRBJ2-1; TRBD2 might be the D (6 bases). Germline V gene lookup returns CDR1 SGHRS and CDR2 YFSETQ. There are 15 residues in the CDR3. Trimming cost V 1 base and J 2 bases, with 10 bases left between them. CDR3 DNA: TGCGCCAGCAGCTTGTTAGCGGTAACCTACAATGAGCAGTTCTTC. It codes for CASSLLAVTYNEQFF. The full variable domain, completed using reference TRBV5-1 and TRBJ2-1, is KAGVTQTPRYLIKTRGQQVTLSCSPISGHRSVSWYQQTPGQGLQFLFEYFSETQRNKGNFPGRFSGRQFSNSRSEMNVSTLELGDSALYLCASSLLAVTYNEQFFGPGTRLTVL.

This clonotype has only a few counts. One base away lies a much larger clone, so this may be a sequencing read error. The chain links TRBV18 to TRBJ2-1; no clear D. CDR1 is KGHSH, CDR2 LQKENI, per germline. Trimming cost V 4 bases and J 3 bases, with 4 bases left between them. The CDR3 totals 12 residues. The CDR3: CASSQDYNEQFF. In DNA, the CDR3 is TGTGCCAGCTCACAGGACTACAATGAGCAGTTCTTC.

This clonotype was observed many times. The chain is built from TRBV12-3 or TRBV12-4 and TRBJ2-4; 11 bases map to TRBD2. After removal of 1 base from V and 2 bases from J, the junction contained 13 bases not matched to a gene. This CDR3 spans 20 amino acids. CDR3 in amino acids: CASSLEVVSGGVVTKNIQYF. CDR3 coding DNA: TGTGCCAGCAGTTTAGAGGTCGTTAGCGGGGGGGTTGTTACCAAAAACATTCAGTACTTC.

CDR3: CASSFSLAGTYEQYF. The CDR3 DNA reads TGCGCCAGCAGCTTTTCCCTGGCAGGAACCTACGAGCAGTACTTC. The chain couples TRBV5-1 to TRBJ2-7, with unresolved D. The CDR3 runs 15 residues. V was shortened by 2 bases and J by 2 bases, with 14 bases between the two germline ends. Germline loops: CDR1 SGHRS, CDR2 YFSETQ.

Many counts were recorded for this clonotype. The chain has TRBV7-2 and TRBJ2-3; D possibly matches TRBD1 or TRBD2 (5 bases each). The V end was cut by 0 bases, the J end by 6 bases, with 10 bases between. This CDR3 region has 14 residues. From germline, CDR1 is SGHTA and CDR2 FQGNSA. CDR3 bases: TGTGCCAGCAGCTTAGCGGGGGAGAGGGATACGCAGTATTTT. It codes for CASSLAGERDTQYF.

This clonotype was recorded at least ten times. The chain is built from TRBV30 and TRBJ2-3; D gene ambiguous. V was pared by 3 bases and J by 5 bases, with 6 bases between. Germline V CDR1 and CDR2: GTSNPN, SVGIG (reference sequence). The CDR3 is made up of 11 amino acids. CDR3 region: CAWSSVDTQYF. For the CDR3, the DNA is TGTGCCTGGAGCTCAGTAGATACGCAGTATTTT.

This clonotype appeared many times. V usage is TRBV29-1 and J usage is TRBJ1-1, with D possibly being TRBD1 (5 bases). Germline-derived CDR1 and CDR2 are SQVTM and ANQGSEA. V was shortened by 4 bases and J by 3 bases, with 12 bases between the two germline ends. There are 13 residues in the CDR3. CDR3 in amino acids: CSVVRGGDTEAFF. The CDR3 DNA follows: TGCAGCGTTGTTAGGGGTGGGGACACTGAAGCTTTCTTT.

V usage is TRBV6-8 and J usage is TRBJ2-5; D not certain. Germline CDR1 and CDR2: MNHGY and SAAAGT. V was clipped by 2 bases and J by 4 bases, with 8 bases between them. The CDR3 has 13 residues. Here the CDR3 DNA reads TGTGCCAGCAGTTACAAGGACGGAGAGACCCAGTACTTC. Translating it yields CASSYKDGETQYF.

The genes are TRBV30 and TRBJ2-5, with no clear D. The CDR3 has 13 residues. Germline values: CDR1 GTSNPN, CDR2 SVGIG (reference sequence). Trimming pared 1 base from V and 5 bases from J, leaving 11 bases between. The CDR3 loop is CAWSEWGVETQYF. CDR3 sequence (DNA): TGTGCCTGGAGTGAATGGGGTGTGGAGACCCAGTACTTC.

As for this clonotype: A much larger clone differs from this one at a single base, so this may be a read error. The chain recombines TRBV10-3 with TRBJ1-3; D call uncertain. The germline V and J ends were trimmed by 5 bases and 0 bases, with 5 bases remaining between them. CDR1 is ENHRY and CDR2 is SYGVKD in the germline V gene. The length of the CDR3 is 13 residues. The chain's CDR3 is CAISISSGNTIYF. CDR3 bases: TGTGCCATCAGTATTAGCTCTGGAAACACCATATATTTT.

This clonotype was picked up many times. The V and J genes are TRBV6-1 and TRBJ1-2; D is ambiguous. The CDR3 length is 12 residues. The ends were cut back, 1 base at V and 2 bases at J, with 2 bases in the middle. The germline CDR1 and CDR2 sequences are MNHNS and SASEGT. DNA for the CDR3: TGTGCCAGCAGTGAAGGGAACTATGGCTACACCTTC. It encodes CASSEGNYGYTF.

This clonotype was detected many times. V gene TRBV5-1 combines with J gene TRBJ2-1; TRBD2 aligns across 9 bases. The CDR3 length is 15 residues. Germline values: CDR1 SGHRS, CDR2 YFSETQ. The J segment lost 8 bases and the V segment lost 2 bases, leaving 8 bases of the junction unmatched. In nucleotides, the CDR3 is TGCGCCAGCAGCTTCATAGCGGGGGCCGGGGATGAGCAGTTCTTC. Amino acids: CASSFIAGAGDEQFF.

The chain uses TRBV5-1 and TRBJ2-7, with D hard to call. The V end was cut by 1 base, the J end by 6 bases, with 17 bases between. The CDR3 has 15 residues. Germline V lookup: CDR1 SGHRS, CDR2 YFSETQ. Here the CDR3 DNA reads TGCGCCAGCAGCTTGTTTATGTTAGGGATCTCCGAGCAGTACTTC. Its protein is CASSLFMLGISEQYF.

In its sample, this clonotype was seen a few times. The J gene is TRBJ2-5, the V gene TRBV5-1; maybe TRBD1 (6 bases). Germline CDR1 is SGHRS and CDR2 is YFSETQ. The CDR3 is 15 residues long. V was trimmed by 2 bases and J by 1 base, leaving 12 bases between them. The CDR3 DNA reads TGCGCCAGCAGCTTCCAGGGGAGAAGCCAAGAGACCCAGTACTTC. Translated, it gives CASSFQGRSQETQYF.

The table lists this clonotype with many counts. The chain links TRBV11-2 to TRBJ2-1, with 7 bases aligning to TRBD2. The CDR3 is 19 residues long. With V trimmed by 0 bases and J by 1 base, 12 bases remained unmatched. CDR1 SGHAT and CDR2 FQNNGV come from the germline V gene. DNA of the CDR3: TGTGCCAGCAGCTTAGATGGGACTACGAAGGCTCTTTCCTACAATGAGCAGTTCTTC. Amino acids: CASSLDGTTKALSYNEQFF.

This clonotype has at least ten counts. Written as DNA, the CDR3 is TGTGCCAGCAGCCCCTACGTCGGTAGAGGGACTAGATACGAGCAGTACTTC. This encodes CASSPYVGRGTRYEQYF. The chain is built from TRBV12-3 or TRBV12-4 and TRBJ2-7; 8 bases are shared with TRBD2. V shed 6 bases and J 4 bases; nucleotides not matched to a gene: 17. The CDR3 sequence is 17 residues long.

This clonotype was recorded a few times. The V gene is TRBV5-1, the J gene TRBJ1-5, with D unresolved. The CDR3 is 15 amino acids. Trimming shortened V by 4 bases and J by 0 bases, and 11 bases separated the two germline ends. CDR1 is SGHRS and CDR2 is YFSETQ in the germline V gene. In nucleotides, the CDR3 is TGCGCCAGCAGCCTGGACGGATATAGCAATCAGCCCCAGCATTTT. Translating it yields CASSLDGYSNQPQHF.

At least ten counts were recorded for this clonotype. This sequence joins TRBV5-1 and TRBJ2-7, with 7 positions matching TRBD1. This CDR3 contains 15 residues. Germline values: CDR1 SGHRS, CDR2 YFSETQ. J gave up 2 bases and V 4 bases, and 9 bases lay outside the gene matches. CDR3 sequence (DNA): TGCGCCAGCAGCAAGACAGGGAGAATGACCTACGAGCAGTACTTC. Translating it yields CASSKTGRMTYEQYF.

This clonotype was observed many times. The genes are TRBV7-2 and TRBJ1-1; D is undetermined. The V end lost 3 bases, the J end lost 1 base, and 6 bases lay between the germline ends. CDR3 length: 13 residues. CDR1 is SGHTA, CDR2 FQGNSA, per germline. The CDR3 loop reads CASSFSRNTEAFF. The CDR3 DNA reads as TGTGCCAGCAGCTTTTCCAGGAACACTGAAGCTTTCTTT.